A selection of T cell receptor beta chains follows, all from one sample in a study of cytomegalovirus exposure and HLA in healthy donors. Profiling relied on immunoSEQ multiplex PCR, and the TCRdb table lists in-frame clones only, not all of them. This table has about 150,000 clones, 65% to 90% appearing once. Material: PBMCs. Receptors originate from a man in his late teens or twenties in good health and CMV-seropositive. CDR3s include the opening cysteine and the closing phenylalanine or tryptophan. The order of the fields is D gene, J gene, clone size, V gene, CDR3 DNA, CDR3 protein. D genes are given only for firm matches. Not every row has a clone size; where given, it reads once, few, many or a size class.

TRBD2,TRBJ2-5,.,TRBV19,TGTGCCAGTAGCCCCGGGACTAGCGGGAGAGGCGTGGCGACCCAGTACTTC,CASSPGTSGRGVATQYF
.,TRBJ1-1,.,TRBV20-1,TGCAGTGCCCTAGACAGGGAAGCTTTCTTT,CSALDREAFF
TRBD1,TRBJ1-5,.,TRBV6-4,TGTGCCAGCAGTCCACAGGGGGGTCAGCCCCAGCATTTT,CASSPQGGQPQHF
TRBD2,TRBJ2-3,.,TRBV9,TGTGCCAGCAGCGTAGCGGCTAGCGGGAGCGGCACAGATACGCAGTATTTT,CASSVAASGSGTDTQYF
TRBD2,TRBJ2-1,.,TRBV4-1,TGCGCCAGCAGCCAAGATACCGGGACTAGCGGATACAATGAGCAGTTCTTC,CASSQDTGTSGYNEQFF
TRBD1,TRBJ1-2,.,TRBV13,TGTGCCAGCAGCTCGACAGGGCAAGAGAACTATGGCTACACCTTC,CASSSTGQENYGYTF
TRBD1,TRBJ1-4,.,TRBV19,TGTGCCAGTAGTCCAACGACAGGGCAGGTTAATGAAAAACTGTTTTTT,CASSPTTGQVNEKLFF
.,TRBJ1-1,.,TRBV29-1,TGCAGCGTTGAGGGGGGGCTGATGAACACTGAAGCTTTCTTT,CSVEGGLMNTEAFF
TRBD1,TRBJ1-2,.,TRBV7-8,TGTGCCAGCAGCTTAGGGTTGACCGGACAGGTCGAAATCTATGGCTACACCTTC,CASSLGLTGQVEIYGYTF
TRBD2,TRBJ2-7,few,TRBV6-5,TGTGCCACACGGGAGGGAGCAAGCTCCTACGAGCAGTACTTC,CATREGASSYEQYF
.,TRBJ1-2,.,TRBV5-1,TGCGCCAGCAGCCCCGGGACACCTAACTATGGCTACACCTTC,CASSPGTPNYGYTF
.,TRBJ1-3,.,TRBV7-2,TGTGCCAGCAGCTTAGGGGCATGGGGAAACACCATATATTTT,CASSLGAWGNTIYF
.,TRBJ1-5,.,TRBV9,TGTGCCAGCAGCGTAGGGGGTGGGGGCCAGCCCCAGCATTTT,CASSVGGGGQPQHF
TRBD2,TRBJ2-4,few,TRBV7-2,TGTGCCAGCAGTCTCGGACTAGTCAACATTCAGTACTTC,CASSLGLVNIQYF